Below are 9 T cell receptor beta chains sequenced from a single sample in a study of spatial heterogeneity in lung cancer. Time point noted: sample taken at primary tumor resection. Unsorted whole RNA from tumor, nontumor lung or frozen PBMC underwent sequencing. MiXCR, applied by TCRdb to the 5' RACE reads, yields one record per CDR3 protein. This sample has 48,000 or so distinct CDR3 sequences, with approximately 5% found just once. The sequencing used PBMCs, collected at surgery. Receptors were obtained from a male donor with early-stage non-small cell lung cancer.

This chain connects TRBV5-6 to TRBJ2-5; TRBD2 might be the D (6 bases). CDR3 length equals 13 residues. V lost 0 bases to trimming and J lost 5 bases, with 8 bases between them. Germline assignment: CDR1 SGHDT and CDR2 YYEEEE. In nucleotides, the CDR3 is TGTGCCAGCAGCTTGGGACGGGAGGAGACCCAGTACTTC. Translation gives CASSLGREETQYF.

This clonotype was observed at least ten times. The V call is TRBV7-2, the J call TRBJ1-2; D might be TRBD1 (5 bases). Deletions cut 6 bases from V and 5 bases from J, with 25 bases between. Germline CDR1 SGHTA, CDR2 FQGNSA. This CDR3 has 17 amino acids. The CDR3 spells CASSPEVGMGLGYGYTF. The CDR3 nucleotides are TGTGCCAGCAGTCCAGAAGTGGGGATGGGGCTAGGGTATGGCTACACCTTC.

This clonotype showed up many times. The J gene is TRBJ2-5, the V gene TRBV14; D gene unclear. V lost 0 bases and J lost 4, with 9 bases in between. The CDR3 has 14 amino acids. The germline V gene encodes CDR1 SGHDN and CDR2 FVKESK. CDR3 DNA: TGTGCCAGCAGCCAAGACCATCCGCTAGAGACCCAGTACTTC. Protein sequence: CASSQDHPLETQYF.

The chain carries TRBV12-3 or TRBV12-4 and TRBJ2-3; 10 bases are shared with TRBD2. The V segment lost 7 bases and the J segment 5 bases; nucleotides outside the gene matches: 3. The CDR3 sequence is 13 residues long. CDR3 residues: CASKLAGIDTQYF. CDR3 nucleotide sequence: TGTGCCAGCAAACTAGCGGGAATAGATACGCAGTATTTT.

This clonotype has only a few counts. Because the CDR3's place on the DNA is in doubt, the DNA is left out and the CDR3 is given as listed by TCRdb. The chain employs TRBV15 and TRBJ1-4. The CDR3 extends over 13 residues, inclusive of both ends. CDR1 LNHNV and CDR2 YYDKDF come from the germline V gene (reference sequence). CDR3 residues: CATSTSEVGKLFF.

The genes are TRBV9 and TRBJ1-1; a weak D match, TRBD1 (5 bases). The V end lost 4 bases, the J end lost 4 bases, and 17 bases lay between the germline ends. The CDR3 runs to 15 residues. Germline CDR1 reads SGDLS; CDR2 reads YYNGEE. CDR3 sequence reads: CASSPSGTGGTEAFF. In nucleotides, the CDR3 is TGTGCCAGCAGCCCCTCGGGGACCGGCGGCACTGAAGCTTTCTTT.

This clonotype has ten or more counts. This chain connects TRBV30 to TRBJ2-3; D is unclear. The CDR3 totals 14 residues. Germline V gives CDR1 GTSNPN, CDR2 SVGIG (reference sequence). V dropped 1 base and J dropped 0 bases, with 8 bases sitting between them. This CDR3 is CAWSDGSSTDTQYF. CDR3 nucleotides: TGTGCCTGGAGTGACGGGTCTAGCACAGATACGCAGTATTTT. Filled out from reference TRBV30 and TRBJ2-3, the complete variable domain reads SQTIHQWPATLVQPVGSPLSLECTVEGTSNPNLYWYRQAAGRGLQLLFYSVGIGQISSEVPQNLSASRPQDRQFILSSKKLLLSDSGFYLCAWSDGSSTDTQYFGPGTRLTVL.

The table lists this clonotype with many counts. V usage is TRBV27 and J usage is TRBJ2-1; TRBD2 agrees at 8 bases. V trimming: 11 bases; J trimming: 7 bases; junction bases outside the gene matches: 4. This CDR3 spans 11 amino acids. In germline, CDR1 is MNHEY, CDR2 SMNVEV (reference sequence). CDR3 loop: CAYGGENEQFF. DNA of the CDR3: TGTGCCTACGGGGGGGAGAATGAGCAGTTCTTC.

This clonotype showed up many times. CDR3 bases: TGTGCCAGCAGTTCCCAAACGGATACGCAGTATTTT. Translated: CASSSQTDTQYF. The chain uses TRBV6-6 and TRBJ2-3, with D uncertain. The germline V and J ends were trimmed by 4 bases and 6 bases, with 8 bases remaining between them. CDR3 size: 12 residues. CDR1 and CDR2 from the germline V gene are MNHNY and SVGAGI (reference sequence).